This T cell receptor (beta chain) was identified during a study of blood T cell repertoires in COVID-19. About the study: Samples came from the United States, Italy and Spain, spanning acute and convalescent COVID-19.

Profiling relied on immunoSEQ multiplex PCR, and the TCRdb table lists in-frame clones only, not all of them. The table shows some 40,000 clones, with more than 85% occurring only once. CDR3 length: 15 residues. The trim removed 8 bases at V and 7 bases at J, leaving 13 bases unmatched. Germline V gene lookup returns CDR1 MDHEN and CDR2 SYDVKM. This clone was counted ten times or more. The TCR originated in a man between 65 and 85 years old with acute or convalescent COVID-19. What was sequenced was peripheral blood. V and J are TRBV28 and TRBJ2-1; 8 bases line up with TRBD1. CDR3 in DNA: TGTGCCAGCTCCCCTTTGCGCAGGGGGCTTAATGAGCAGTTCTTC. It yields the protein CASSPLRRGLNEQFF.